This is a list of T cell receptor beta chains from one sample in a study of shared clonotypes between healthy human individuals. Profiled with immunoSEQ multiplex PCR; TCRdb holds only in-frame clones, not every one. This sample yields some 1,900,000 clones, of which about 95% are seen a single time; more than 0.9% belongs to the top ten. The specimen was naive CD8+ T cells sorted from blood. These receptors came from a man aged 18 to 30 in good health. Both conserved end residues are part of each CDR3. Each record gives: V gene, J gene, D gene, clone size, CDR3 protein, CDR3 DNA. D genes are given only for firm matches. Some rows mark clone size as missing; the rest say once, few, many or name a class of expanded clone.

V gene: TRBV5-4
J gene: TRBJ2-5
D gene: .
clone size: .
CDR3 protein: CASSYPPETQYF
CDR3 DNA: TGTGCCAGCAGCTACCCCCCCGAGACCCAGTACTTC

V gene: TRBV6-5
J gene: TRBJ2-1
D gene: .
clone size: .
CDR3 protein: CASSYYYEQFF
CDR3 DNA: TGTGCCAGCAGTTACTACTATGAGCAGTTCTTC

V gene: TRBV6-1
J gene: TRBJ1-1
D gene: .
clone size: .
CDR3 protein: CASSEPTLNTEAFF
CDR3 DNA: TGTGCCAGCAGTGAACCCACCTTGAACACTGAAGCTTTCTTT

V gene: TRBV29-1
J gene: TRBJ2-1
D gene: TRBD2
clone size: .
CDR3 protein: CSVGVASGRMFF
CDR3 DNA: TGCAGCGTTGGGGTTGCTAGCGGGAGAATGTTCTTC

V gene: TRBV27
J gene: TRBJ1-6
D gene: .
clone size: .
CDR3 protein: CASSLKGEDSYNSPLHF
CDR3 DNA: TGTGCCAGCAGCCTGAAGGGGGAAGACTCCTATAATTCACCCCTCCACTTT

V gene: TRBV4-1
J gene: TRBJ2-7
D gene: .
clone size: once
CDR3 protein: CASSQGVSYEQYF
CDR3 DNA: TGCGCCAGCAGCCAAGGGGTGTCCTACGAGCAGTACTTC

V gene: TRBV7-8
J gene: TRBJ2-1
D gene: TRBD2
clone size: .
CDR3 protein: CASSLVPLADEQFF
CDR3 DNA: TGTGCCAGCAGCTTAGTACCCCTAGCGGATGAGCAGTTCTTC

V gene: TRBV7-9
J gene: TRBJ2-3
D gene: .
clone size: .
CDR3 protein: CASSPRSGDSTDTQYF
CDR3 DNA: TGTGCCAGCAGCCCGCGATCAGGGGATAGCACAGATACGCAGTATTTT

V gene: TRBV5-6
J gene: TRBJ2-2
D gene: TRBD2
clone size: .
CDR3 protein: CASSPGTSGSGNTGELFF
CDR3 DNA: TGTGCCAGCAGCCCCGGGACTAGCGGGAGCGGAAACACCGGGGAGCTGTTTTTT

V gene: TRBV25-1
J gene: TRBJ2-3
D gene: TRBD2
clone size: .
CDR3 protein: CASSGPPGLAGITDTQYF
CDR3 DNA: TGTGCCAGCAGTGGACCGCCGGGACTAGCGGGGATAACAGATACGCAGTATTTT

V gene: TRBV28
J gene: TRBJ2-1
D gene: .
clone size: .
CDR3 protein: CATDSYNEQFF
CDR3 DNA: TGTGCCACCGACAGTTACAATGAGCAGTTCTTC

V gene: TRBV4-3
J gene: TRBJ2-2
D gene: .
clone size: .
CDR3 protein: CASSQARWVSNTGELFF
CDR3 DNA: TGCGCCAGCAGCCAAGCCCGGTGGGTTTCGAACACCGGGGAGCTGTTTTTT

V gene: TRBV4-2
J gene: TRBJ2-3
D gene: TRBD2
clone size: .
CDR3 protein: CASSQDGIAGLIDTQYF
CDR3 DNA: TGTGCCAGCAGCCAAGATGGGATAGCGGGACTTATAGATACGCAGTATTTT

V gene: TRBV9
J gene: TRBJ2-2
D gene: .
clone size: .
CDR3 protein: CASSVVMAGELFF
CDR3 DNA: TGTGCCAGCAGCGTAGTAATGGCCGGGGAGCTGTTTTTT

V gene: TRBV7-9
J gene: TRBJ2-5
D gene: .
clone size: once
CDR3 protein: CASSSDSGGVYQETQYF
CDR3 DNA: TGTGCCAGCAGCTCCGACTCGGGCGGAGTGTACCAAGAGACCCAGTACTTC

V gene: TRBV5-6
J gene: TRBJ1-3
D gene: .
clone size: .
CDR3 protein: CASSGGPGSGNTIYF
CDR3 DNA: TGTGCCAGCAGCGGGGGTCCAGGATCAGGAAACACCATATATTTT

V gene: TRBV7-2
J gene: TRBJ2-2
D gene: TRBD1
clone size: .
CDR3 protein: CASSLGGTALNTGELFF
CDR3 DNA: TGTGCCAGCAGCTTAGGAGGGACAGCGTTGAACACCGGGGAGCTGTTTTTT

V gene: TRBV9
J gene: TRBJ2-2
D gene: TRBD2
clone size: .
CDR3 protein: CASSVEAGEGTGELFF
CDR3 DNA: TGTGCCAGCAGCGTAGAGGCGGGAGAGGGCACCGGGGAGCTGTTTTTT

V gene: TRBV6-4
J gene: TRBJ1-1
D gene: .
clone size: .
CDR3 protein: CASSPIRGGEAFF
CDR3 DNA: TGTGCCAGCAGTCCCATCCGAGGGGGAGAAGCTTTCTTT

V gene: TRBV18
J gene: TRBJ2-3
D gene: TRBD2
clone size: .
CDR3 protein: CASSPSPPSAGGPSSTDTQYF
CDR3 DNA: TGTGCCAGCTCACCATCCCCGCCTTCTGCGGGGGGCCCATCTAGCACAGATACGCAGTATTTT

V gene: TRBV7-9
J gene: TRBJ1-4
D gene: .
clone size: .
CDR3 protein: CASSLIGIWGDEKLFF
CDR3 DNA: TGTGCCAGCAGCCTTATAGGGATCTGGGGGGATGAAAAACTGTTTTTT

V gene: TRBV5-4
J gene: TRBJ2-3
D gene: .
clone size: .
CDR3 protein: CASSGWGTVTDTQYF
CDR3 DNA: TGTGCCAGCAGCGGGTGGGGGACTGTCACAGATACGCAGTATTTT

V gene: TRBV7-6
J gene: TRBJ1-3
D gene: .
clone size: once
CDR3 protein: CASSLDLSSGNTIYF
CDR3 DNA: TGTGCCAGCAGCTTAGATCTTAGCTCTGGAAACACCATATATTTT

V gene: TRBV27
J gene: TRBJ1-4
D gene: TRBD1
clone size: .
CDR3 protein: CASSPGTGVWEKLFF
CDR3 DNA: TGTGCCAGCAGTCCCGGCACAGGGGTATGGGAAAAACTGTTTTTT

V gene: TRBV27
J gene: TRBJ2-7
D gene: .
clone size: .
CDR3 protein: CASSLFGGSNYEQYF
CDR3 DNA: TGTGCCAGCAGTTTATTCGGGGGCTCGAACTACGAGCAGTACTTC

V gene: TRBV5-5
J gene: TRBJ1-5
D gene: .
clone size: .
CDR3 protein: CASSLDLGVGQPQHF
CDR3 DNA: TGTGCCAGCAGCTTGGACCTGGGGGTCGGGCAGCCCCAGCATTTT

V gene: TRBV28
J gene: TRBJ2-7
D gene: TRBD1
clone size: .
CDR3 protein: CASSSPEQGAYEQYF
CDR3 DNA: TGTGCCAGCAGTTCCCCCGAGCAGGGGGCATACGAGCAGTACTTC

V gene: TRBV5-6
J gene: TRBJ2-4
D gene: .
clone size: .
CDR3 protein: CASSWGGRQGQNIQYF
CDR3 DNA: TGTGCCAGCAGCTGGGGAGGGCGGCAGGGGCAAAACATTCAGTACTTC

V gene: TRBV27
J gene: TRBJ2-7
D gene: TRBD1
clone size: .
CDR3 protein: CASSPRTGERRSPYEQYF
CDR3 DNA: TGTGCCAGCAGTCCCCGGACAGGGGAGAGGCGGTCCCCCTACGAGCAGTACTTC

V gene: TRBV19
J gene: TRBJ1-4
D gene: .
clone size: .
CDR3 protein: CASSMLGNEKLFF
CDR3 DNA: TGTGCCAGTAGTATGCTGGGTAATGAAAAACTGTTTTTT

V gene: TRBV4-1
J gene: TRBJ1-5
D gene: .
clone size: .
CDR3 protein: CASSLQGSNQPQHF
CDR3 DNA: TGCGCCAGCAGCCTGCAGGGAAGCAATCAGCCCCAGCATTTT

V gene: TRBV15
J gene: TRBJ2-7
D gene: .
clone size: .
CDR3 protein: CATRTGSSYEQYF
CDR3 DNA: TGTGCCACCAGGACAGGTAGCTCCTACGAGCAGTACTTC

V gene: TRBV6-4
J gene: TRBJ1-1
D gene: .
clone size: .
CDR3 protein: CASSERVNTEAFF
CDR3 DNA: TGTGCCAGCAGTGAACGGGTGAACACTGAAGCTTTCTTT

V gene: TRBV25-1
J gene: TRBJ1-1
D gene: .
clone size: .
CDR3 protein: CASSGQTNTEAFF
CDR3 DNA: TGTGCCAGCAGTGGTCAGACGAACACTGAAGCTTTCTTT

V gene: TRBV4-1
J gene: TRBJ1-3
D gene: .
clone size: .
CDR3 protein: CASSHSNLDTIYF
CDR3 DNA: TGCGCCAGCAGCCATAGTAATCTAGACACCATATATTTT

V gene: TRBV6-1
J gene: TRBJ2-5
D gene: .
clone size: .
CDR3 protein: CASSDPRGTQETQYF
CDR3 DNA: TGTGCCAGCAGTGATCCAAGGGGGACACAAGAGACCCAGTACTTC

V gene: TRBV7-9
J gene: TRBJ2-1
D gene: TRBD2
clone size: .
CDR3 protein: CASSLSSGVYNEQFF
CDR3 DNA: TGTGCCAGCAGCTTATCTAGCGGGGTATACAATGAGCAGTTCTTC

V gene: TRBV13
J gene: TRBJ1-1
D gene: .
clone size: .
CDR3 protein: CASSFSGSEAFF
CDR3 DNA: TGTGCCAGCAGCTTTTCGGGGTCTGAAGCTTTCTTT

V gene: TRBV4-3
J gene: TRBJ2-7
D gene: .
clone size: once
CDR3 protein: CASSQDRDASYEQYF
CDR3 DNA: TGCGCCAGCAGCCAAGATCGGGACGCCTCCTACGAGCAGTACTTC

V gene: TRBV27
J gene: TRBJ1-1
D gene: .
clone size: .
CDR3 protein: CASSPSGGKAFF
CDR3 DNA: TGTGCCAGCAGCCCCTCGGGAGGAAAGGCTTTCTTT

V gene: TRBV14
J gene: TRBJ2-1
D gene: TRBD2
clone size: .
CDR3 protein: CASRTGGAYNEQFF
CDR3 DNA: TGTGCCAGCAGGACGGGAGGCGCCTACAATGAGCAGTTCTTC

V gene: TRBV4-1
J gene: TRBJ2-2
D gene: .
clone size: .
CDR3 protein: CASSQGLTGELFF
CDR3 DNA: TGCGCCAGCAGCCAAGGACTCACCGGGGAGCTGTTTTTT

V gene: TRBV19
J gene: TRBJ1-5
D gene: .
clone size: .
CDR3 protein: CASSIWDGEPQHF
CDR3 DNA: TGTGCCAGTAGTATATGGGACGGAGAGCCCCAGCATTTT

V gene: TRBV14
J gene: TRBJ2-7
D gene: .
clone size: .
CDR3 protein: CASSQEGGTPYYEQYF
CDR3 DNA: TGTGCCAGCAGCCAAGAAGGGGGGACACCATACTACGAGCAGTACTTC

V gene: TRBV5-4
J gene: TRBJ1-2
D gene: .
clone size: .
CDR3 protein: CASSLGGANYGYTF
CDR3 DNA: TGTGCCAGCAGCTTGGGTGGAGCTAACTATGGCTACACCTTC

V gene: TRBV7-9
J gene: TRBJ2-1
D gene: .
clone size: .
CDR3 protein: CASSFPLRNEQFF
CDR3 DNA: TGTGCCAGCAGCTTCCCCCTCCGCAATGAGCAGTTCTTC

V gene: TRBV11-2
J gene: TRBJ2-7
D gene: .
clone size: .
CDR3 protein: CASSIGTSHEQYF
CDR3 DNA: TGTGCCAGCAGCATAGGGACATCCCACGAGCAGTACTTC

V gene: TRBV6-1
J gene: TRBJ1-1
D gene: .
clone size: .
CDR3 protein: CASSESPNGVEKAFF
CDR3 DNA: TGTGCCAGCAGTGAATCACCGAATGGGGTGGAAAAAGCTTTCTTT

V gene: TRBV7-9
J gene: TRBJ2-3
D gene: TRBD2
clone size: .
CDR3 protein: CASSLVPSGYTDTQYF
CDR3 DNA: TGTGCCAGCAGCTTAGTGCCTAGCGGGTACACAGATACGCAGTATTTT

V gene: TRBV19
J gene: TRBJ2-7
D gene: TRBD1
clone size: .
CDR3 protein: CASSQAGGYEQYF
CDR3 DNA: TGTGCCAGTAGTCAGGCAGGGGGCTACGAGCAGTACTTC

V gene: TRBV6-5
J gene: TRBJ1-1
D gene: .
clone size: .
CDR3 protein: CASSYPQDEAFF
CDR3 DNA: TGTGCCAGCAGTTACCCGCAGGATGAAGCTTTCTTT

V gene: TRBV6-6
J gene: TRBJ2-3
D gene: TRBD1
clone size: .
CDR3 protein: CASIDLGQGADTQYF
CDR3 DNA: TGTGCCAGCATCGACCTGGGACAGGGCGCAGATACGCAGTATTTT

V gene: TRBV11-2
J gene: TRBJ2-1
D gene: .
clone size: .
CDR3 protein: CASSFPSNEQFF
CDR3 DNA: TGTGCCAGCAGCTTTCCCTCTAATGAGCAGTTCTTC

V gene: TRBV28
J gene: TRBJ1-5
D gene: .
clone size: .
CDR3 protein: CASSLGGQQPQHF
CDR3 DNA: TGTGCCAGCAGTTTAGGGGGGCAGCAGCCCCAGCATTTT

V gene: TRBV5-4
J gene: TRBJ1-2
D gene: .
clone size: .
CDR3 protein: CASSLYLGFGYTF
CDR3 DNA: TGTGCCAGCAGCTTATATTTGGGGTTTGGCTACACCTTC

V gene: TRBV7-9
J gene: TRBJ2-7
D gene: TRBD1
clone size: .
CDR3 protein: CASSLPGQGTSYEQYF
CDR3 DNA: TGTGCCAGCAGCCTACCGGGACAGGGGACCTCCTACGAGCAGTACTTC

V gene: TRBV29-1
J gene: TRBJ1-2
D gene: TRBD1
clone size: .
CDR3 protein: CSVVRQGDNYGYTF
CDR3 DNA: TGCAGCGTTGTTCGACAGGGTGACAACTATGGCTACACCTTC

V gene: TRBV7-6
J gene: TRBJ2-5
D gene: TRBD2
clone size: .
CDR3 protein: CASSLAGVGDQTQYF
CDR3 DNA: TGTGCCAGCAGCCTAGCGGGGGTGGGTGACCAGACCCAGTACTTC